This T cell receptor beta chain came from a study of T cell responses to AZD1222 COVID-19 vaccine. Study findings and constraints: Among vaccine-associated CD4 TCRs, coverage spanned spike, with dominance at 160-218 and 743-854. Just a handful of AZD1222 recipients were seropositive at baseline. Clonal diversity was possibly underestimated; the donors were predominantly white British and more often female. Close to half of all spike-specific TCRs reportedly target regions of the variants that are unmutated.

Profiled with immunoSEQ multiplex PCR; TCRdb holds only in-frame clones, not every one. Of under 60,000 clones in the sample, about 80% were seen once. Per the germline V gene, CDR1 is SEHNR and CDR2 is FQNEAQ (reference sequence). This CDR3 comprises 14 residues. V lost 5 bases to trimming and J lost 0 bases, with 10 bases between them. As for this clone: The target antigen is unknown.

This clonotype originated in an adult in good health. The sequences come from peripheral blood, collected on day 0 of AZD1222 vaccination. This chain links TRBV7-9 with TRBJ1-1; a possible D gene is TRBD1 (5 bases). The CDR3 is CASSHGTVNTEAFF. For the CDR3, the DNA is TGTGCCAGCAGCCACGGGACCGTGAACACTGAAGCTTTCTTT.